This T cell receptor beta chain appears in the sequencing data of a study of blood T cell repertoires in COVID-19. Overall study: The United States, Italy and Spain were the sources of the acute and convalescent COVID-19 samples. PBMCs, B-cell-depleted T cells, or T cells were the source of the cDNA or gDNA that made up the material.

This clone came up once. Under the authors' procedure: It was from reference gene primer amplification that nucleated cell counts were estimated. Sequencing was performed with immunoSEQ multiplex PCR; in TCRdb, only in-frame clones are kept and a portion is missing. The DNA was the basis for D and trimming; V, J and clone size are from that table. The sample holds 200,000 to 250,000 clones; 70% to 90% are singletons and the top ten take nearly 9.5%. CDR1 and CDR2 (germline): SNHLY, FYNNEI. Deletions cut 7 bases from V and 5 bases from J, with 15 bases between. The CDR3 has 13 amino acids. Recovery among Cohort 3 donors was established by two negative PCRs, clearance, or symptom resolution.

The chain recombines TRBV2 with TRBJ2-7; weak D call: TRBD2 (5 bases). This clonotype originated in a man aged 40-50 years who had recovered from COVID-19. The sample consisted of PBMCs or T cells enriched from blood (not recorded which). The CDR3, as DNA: TGTGCCAGCAACGGGATACTAGGTAACGAGCAGTACTTC. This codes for CASNGILGNEQYF.